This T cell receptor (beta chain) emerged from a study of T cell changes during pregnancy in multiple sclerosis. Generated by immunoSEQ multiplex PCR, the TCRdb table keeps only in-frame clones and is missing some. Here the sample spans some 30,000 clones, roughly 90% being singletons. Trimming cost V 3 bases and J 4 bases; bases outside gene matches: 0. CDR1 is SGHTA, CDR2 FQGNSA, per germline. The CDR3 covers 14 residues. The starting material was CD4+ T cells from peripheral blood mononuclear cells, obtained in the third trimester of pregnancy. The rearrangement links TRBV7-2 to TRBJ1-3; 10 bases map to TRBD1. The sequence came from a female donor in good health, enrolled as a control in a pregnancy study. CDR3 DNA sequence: TGTGCCAGCAGCTTGACAGGGGGCGGAAACACCATATATTTT. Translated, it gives CASSLTGGGNTIYF.